This TCR beta chain was sequenced during a study of beta chain features in type 1 diabetes. Broader study findings: Junctions at VDJ sites from type 1 diabetes patients had fewer insertions and more deletions.

The whole isolated RNA underwent reverse transcription, so sequencing captured expressed TCRB transcripts. Produced via immunoSEQ multiplex PCR; TCRdb's table is partial and in-frame only. This table has 860,000 or so clones, roughly 16% appearing once. The CDR3 is 15 residues long. V dropped 3 bases and J dropped 5 bases, with 17 bases sitting between them. Germline V gene sequence: CDR1 SEHNR, CDR2 FQNEAQ (reference sequence). In the case of this clone: The antigen remains unidentified.

This rearrangement joins TRBV7-9 to TRBJ2-7; D is tentatively TRBD1 or TRBD2 (6 bases each). What was sequenced was naive CD4+ T cells from blood. This clonotype originated in a woman between 18 and 29 years old in good health. The CDR3 DNA sequence: TGTGCCAGCAGCTTTGGCCAGGGGAGGTTAGACGAGCAGTACTTC. Amino acid sequence: CASSFGQGRLDEQYF.